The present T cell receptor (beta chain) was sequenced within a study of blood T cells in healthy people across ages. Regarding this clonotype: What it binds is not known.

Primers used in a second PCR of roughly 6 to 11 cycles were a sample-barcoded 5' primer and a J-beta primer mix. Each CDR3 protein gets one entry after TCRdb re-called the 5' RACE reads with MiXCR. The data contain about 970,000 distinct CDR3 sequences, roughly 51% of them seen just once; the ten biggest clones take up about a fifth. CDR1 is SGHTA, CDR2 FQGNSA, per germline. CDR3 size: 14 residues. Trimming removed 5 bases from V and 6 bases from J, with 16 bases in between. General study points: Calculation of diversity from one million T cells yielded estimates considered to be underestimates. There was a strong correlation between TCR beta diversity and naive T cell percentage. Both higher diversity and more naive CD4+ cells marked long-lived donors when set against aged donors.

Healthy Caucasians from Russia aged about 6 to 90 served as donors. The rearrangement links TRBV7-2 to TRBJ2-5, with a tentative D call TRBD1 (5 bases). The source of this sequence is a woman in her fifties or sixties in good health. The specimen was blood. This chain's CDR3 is CASSTMTVKKTQYF. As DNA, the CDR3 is TGTGCCAGCAGCACGATGACAGTGAAGAAGACCCAGTACTTC.